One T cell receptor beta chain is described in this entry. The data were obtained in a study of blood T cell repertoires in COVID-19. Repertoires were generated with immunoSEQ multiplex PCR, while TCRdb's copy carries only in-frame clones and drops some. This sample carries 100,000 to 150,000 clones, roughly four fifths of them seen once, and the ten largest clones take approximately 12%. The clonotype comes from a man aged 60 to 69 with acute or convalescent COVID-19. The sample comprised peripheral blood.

The CDR3 DNA reads TGTGCCAGTACCCCGGACGGTGGGGGCACCTACGAGCAGTACTTC. The encoded protein is CASTPDGGGTYEQYF. This chain links TRBV19 with TRBJ2-7, with a weak D call TRBD1 (6 bases). This CDR3 spans 15 amino acids. CDR1 LNHDA and CDR2 SQIVND come from the germline V gene (reference sequence). V dropped 7 bases and J dropped 2 bases, with 18 bases sitting between them.